This T cell receptor (beta chain) was retrieved from a study of patients and donors after allogeneic stem cell transplantation. TCRdb re-called the RT-PCR reads through MiXCR, storing one row per CDR3 protein. The sample includes about 960,000 distinct CDR3 sequences, approximately 19% of them seen just once. Trimming removed 3 bases from V and 4 bases from J, with 16 bases in between. This CDR3 is built from 16 residues. Germline V CDR1 and CDR2: MNHEY, SMNVEV (reference sequence). Sequencing was done on a sample of blood, either unsorted or a sorted T cell fraction (not recorded which). The V and J genes are TRBV27 and TRBJ2-1; D is perhaps TRBD1 or TRBD2 (6 bases each). The source of this sequence is a human donor who was either an allogeneic HSCT recipient or a stem cell or donor lymphocyte infusion donor (not recorded which). It is not recorded whose cells these are; they may come from a transplant donor. The CDR3 DNA reads as TGTGCCAGCAGTTTTCCGGGGGCAGACCCTTACAATGAGCAGTTCTTC. It yields the protein CASSFPGADPYNEQFF.